Sequencing of this T cell receptor beta chain was carried out in a study of shared clonotypes between healthy human individuals. Study outcomes and limitations: Roughly 4.7% was the fraction of naive CD4 clonotypes found shared across a few donors.

Both subsets, CD45RA+ naive and CD45RA-negative memory, were split from the CD4+ cells. The V end lost 2 bases, the J end lost 1 base, and 8 bases lay between the germline ends. Germline V gene sequence: CDR1 SGDLS, CDR2 YYNGEE. The CDR3 is made up of 14 amino acids. Concerning this clone itself: Its antigen is currently unknown. This sample includes further DNA sequences coding for the same CDR3.

Profiled with immunoSEQ multiplex PCR; TCRdb holds only in-frame clones, not every one. The data contain about 190,000 clones, around 63% of them singletons. The specimen sequenced was memory CD4+ T cells sorted from blood. Subset: CD45RA-negative fraction. This TCR came from a man between 25 and 39 years old in good health. This rearrangement joins TRBV9 to TRBJ2-3, with D hard to call. The CDR3, as DNA: TGTGCCAGCAGCGTTGGATCGGGCACAGATACGCAGTATTTT. Translated, it gives CASSVGSGTDTQYF.